The TCR beta chain described here comes from a study of T cell repertoires in cytomegalovirus infection. Study summary: Peptides in the study included HLA-C-restricted and HLA-B-restricted CMV epitopes. From public TCR beta signatures came an indication of both CMV infection and matching HLA type. Points from the study as a whole: Cumulative public TCR beta family frequency identified carriers of CMV plus the relevant HLA. CMV-specific TCR beta clonotypes restricted by HLA-C dominated the ex vivo response.

Germline V gene sequence: CDR1 SEHNR, CDR2 FQNEAQ (reference sequence). The CDR3 covers 18 residues. V lost 1 base and J lost 0, with 13 bases in between. Notes on this clonotype: The antigen is not known.

TCRdb re-analysed the reads in MiXCR, keeping a single row per CDR3 protein. The table lists about 570,000 distinct CDR3 sequences, about 40% of them singletons, with more than 40% in the top ten. The chain joins TRBV7-9 to TRBJ2-6, with D unresolved. The sequence was collected from a human donor in good health (CMV status not recorded). Some clones in this sample may be carry-over from other donors' samples. The sample in question was cultured PBMCs, obtained from culture after CMV antigen stimulation. CDR3: CASSLGRNSLSGANVLTF. CDR3 bases: TGTGCCAGCAGCTTAGGGCGGAACTCACTCTCTGGGGCCAACGTCCTGACTTTC.